This entry lists 5 T cell receptor beta chains sequenced from one sample in a study of blood T cell repertoires in COVID-19. This table comes from immunoSEQ multiplex PCR, and its TCRdb copy is limited to in-frame clones, with some not included. The sample shows around 450,000 clones, 87% of them seen only once. The specimen was PBMCs or T cells enriched from blood (not recorded which). These receptors all come from a woman between 18 and 29 years old who had recovered from COVID-19.

This clone has just one count. V is TRBV21-1 and J is TRBJ2-7; the DNA was not compared with TRBD2, the D call given in the table. TRBV21-1 is designated a pseudogene. The length of the CDR3 is 20 residues. The CDR3 DNA sequence: TGTGCCAGCAGCACAAAAGCGGGGGCCCGGTCGCAGATTAGCTCCTACGAGCAGTACTTC. This encodes CASSTKAGARSQISSYEQYF.

V gene TRBV2 combines with J gene TRBJ2-4, with 12 bases matching TRBD2. J gave up 13 bases and V 1 base, and 5 bases lay outside the gene matches. CDR1 and CDR2 (germline): SNHLY, FYNNEI. The CDR3 consists of 14 residues. CDR3 bases: TGTGCCAGCAGTGAAGGGACTAGCGGGATCCCCCAGTACTTC. Translating gives CASSEGTSGIPQYF.

V and J are TRBV7-9 and TRBJ1-1, with TRBD1 matching over 7 bases. This CDR3 is 14 amino acids long. Trimming removed 4 bases from V and 4 bases from J; junction bases left unmatched: 6. Germline CDR1 SEHNR, CDR2 FQNEAQ (reference sequence). The CDR3 reads CASSSYRGGTEAFF. DNA of the CDR3: TGTGCCAGCAGCTCTTACAGGGGAGGCACTGAAGCTTTCTTT. The full variable domain, its missing parts supplied by reference TRBV7-9 and TRBJ1-1, is DTGVSQNPRHKITKRGQNVTFRCDPISEHNRLYWYRQTLGQGPEFLTYFQNEAQLEKSRLLSDRFSAERPKGSFSTLEIQRTEQGDSAMYLCASSSYRGGTEAFFGQGTRLTVV.

The count of this clone is one. The rearrangement links TRBV7-3 to TRBJ1-2; 8 nucleotides match TRBD1. Per the germline V gene, CDR1 is SGHTA and CDR2 is FQGTGA. CDR3 length: 16 amino acids. V was clipped by 0 bases and J by 4 bases; unmatched bases: 7. The DNA of the CDR3 is TGTGCCAGCAGCTTAACGCCGACAGGGGAACGCTATGGCTACACCTTC. Its protein is CASSLTPTGERYGYTF.

The chain joins TRBV7-3 to TRBJ2-2, with 7 positions matching TRBD2. The CDR3 contains 15 residues. V lost 5 bases to trimming and J lost 6 bases; unmatched junction nucleotides: 9. Germline CDR1 reads SGHTA; CDR2 reads FQGTGA. This chain's CDR3 is CASSPQVGGAGELFF. CDR3 sequence (DNA): TGTGCCAGCAGCCCGCAGGTGGGAGGGGCCGGGGAGCTGTTTTTT.